Listed below are T cell receptor beta chains from one sample, sequenced in a study of blood T cell repertoires in COVID-19. Profiled with immunoSEQ multiplex PCR; TCRdb holds only in-frame clones, not every one. The repertoire holds a few hundred thousand clones, with 80% to 90% as singletons. The source material was PBMCs or T cells enriched from blood (not recorded which). These receptors were obtained from a woman between 45 and 65 years old who had recovered from COVID-19. CDR3s include the opening cysteine and the closing phenylalanine or tryptophan. Each record gives: J gene, D gene, V gene, clone size, CDR3 protein, CDR3 DNA. The D gene is left open where the match is weak. Expanded clones are given a class, and other clones once, few, many or no size at all.

TRBJ1-2 - TRBV3-1/TRBV3-2 - CASSQARNGYTF TGTGCCAGCAGCCAAGCTAGGAATGGCTACACCTTC
TRBJ1-2 TRBD1 TRBV29-1 - CSVKGAMYGYTF TGCAGCGTCAAGGGGGCTATGTATGGCTACACCTTC
TRBJ1-6 - TRBV30 - CAWRSWAQVNSPLHF TGTGCCTGGAGAAGTTGGGCACAAGTAAATTCACCCCTCCACTTT
TRBJ2-2 - TRBV2 - CASNKEQINTGELFF TGTGCCAGCAACAAGGAACAGATAAACACCGGGGAGCTGTTTTTT
TRBJ1-1 - TRBV30 once CAGDPGGITEAFF TGTGCCGGGGATCCGGGCGGGATCACTGAAGCTTTCTTT
TRBJ2-3 TRBD2 TRBV28 - CASSQPSSGGTDTQYF TGTGCCAGCAGTCAACCCTCTAGCGGGGGGACAGATACGCAGTATTTT
TRBJ1-1 - TRBV18 few CASSPQGRGLDTEAFF TGTGCCAGCTCACCCCAGGGGAGGGGGTTGGACACTGAAGCTTTCTTT
TRBJ2-7 - TRBV15 few CATSRERPGVGSYEQYF TGTGCCACCAGCAGAGAAAGACCAGGGGTAGGATCCTACGAGCAGTACTTC
TRBJ1-1 - TRBV24-1 - CATSGGPLGTEAFF TGTGCCACCAGTGGGGGGCCGCTCGGCACTGAAGCTTTCTTT
TRBJ1-4 - TRBV7-9 - CASSLAMDSKWEKLFF TGTGCCAGCAGCTTAGCGATGGACAGCAAATGGGAAAAACTGTTTTTT
TRBJ1-1 - TRBV6-5 once CASTQGTEAFF TGTGCCAGCACACAGGGCACTGAAGCTTTCTTT
TRBJ1-1 - TRBV29-1 - CSVEEGWRTEAFF TGCAGCGTTGAGGAGGGTTGGCGCACTGAAGCTTTCTTT
TRBJ2-5 - TRBV5-1 - CASRRTPQETQYF TGCGCCAGCAGGCGGACACCCCAAGAGACCCAGTACTTC
TRBJ2-1 TRBD1 TRBV7-9 - CASSTDRSGYNEQFF TGTGCCAGCAGCACGGACAGGTCCGGGTACAATGAGCAGTTCTTC
TRBJ1-1 - TRBV5-1 - CASSQNTGSTEAFF TGCGCCAGCAGCCAAAATACAGGGTCCACTGAAGCTTTCTTT
TRBJ2-7 TRBD1 TRBV5-5 - CASSRDSYEQYF TGTGCCAGCAGCCGGGACAGTTACGAGCAGTACTTC
TRBJ1-4 - TRBV27 - CASRADSNEKLFF TGTGCCAGCAGGGCAGATTCTAATGAAAAACTGTTTTTT
TRBJ2-7 TRBD1 TRBV4-3 - CASSQVWAQDRDPYEQYF TGCGCCAGCAGCCAAGTCTGGGCCCAGGACAGGGACCCCTACGAGCAGTACTTC
TRBJ2-7 - TRBV3-1/TRBV3-2 - CASSSSRGWQYF TGTGCCAGCAGCTCCTCTCGGGGGTGGCAGTACTTC
TRBJ1-4 - TRBV27 - CASSFRGSEKLFF TGTGCCAGCAGTTTCAGGGGCTCCGAAAAACTGTTTTTT
TRBJ1-2 - TRBV6-6 - CASSPGSNREGSNYGYTF TGTGCCAGCAGTCCGGGCAGCAACAGGGAGGGATCTAACTATGGCTACACCTTC
TRBJ2-7 - TRBV4-3 - CASSQQRGGADGEQYF TGCGCCAGCAGCCAACAAAGAGGGGGGGCCGACGGCGAGCAGTACTTC
TRBJ2-1 - TRBV4-1 - CASSRPTEGYNEQFF TGCGCCAGCAGCCGCCCGACGGAGGGCTACAATGAGCAGTTCTTC
TRBJ1-2 - TRBV30 - CAWISRGHNGYTF TGTGCCTGGATCTCCAGGGGACATAATGGCTACACCTTC
TRBJ1-6 - TRBV7-8 - CASSQSRDMNSPLHF TGTGCCAGCAGCCAGAGCCGGGACATGAATTCACCCCTCCACTTT
TRBJ1-2 - TRBV4-1 - CASSQEVVRGTGTAYGYTF TGCGCCAGCAGCCAAGAAGTCGTCCGAGGCACAGGGACGGCATATGGCTACACCTTC
TRBJ2-1 TRBD2 TRBV3-1/TRBV3-2 once CASSQEAGTQFF TGTGCCAGCAGCCAAGAAGCGGGGACGCAGTTCTTC
TRBJ1-5 - TRBV12-5 few CASGLGQPNQPQHF TGTGCTAGTGGTTTGGGACAGCCTAATCAGCCCCAGCATTTT
TRBJ1-1 TRBD1 TRBV12-3/TRBV12-4 - CASSLQGGTEAFF TGTGCCAGCAGTCTACAGGGGGGGACTGAAGCTTTCTTT
TRBJ2-2 - TRBV18 few CASSPRNTGELFF TGTGCCAGCTCACCTCGGAACACCGGGGAGCTGTTTTTT
TRBJ1-2 - TRBV9 - CASSVGGGPYGYTF TGTGCCAGCAGCGTAGGGGGGGGTCCCTATGGCTACACCTTC
TRBJ1-2 TRBD1 TRBV7-9 - CASNHRDSGYTF TGTGCCAGCAACCACAGGGACAGTGGCTACACCTTC
TRBJ2-7 TRBD1 TRBV28 - CASSKTGTGSYEQYF TGTGCCAGCAGTAAGACTGGGACAGGTTCCTACGAGCAGTACTTC
TRBJ2-2 - TRBV3-1/TRBV3-2 - CASSQPGVETGELFF TGTGCCAGCAGCCAGCCAGGGGTTGAGACCGGGGAGCTGTTTTTT
TRBJ1-6 TRBD1 TRBV3-1/TRBV3-2 once CASSQGADRGYSYNSPLHF TGTGCCAGCAGCCAAGGGGCGGACAGGGGTTATTCCTATAATTCACCCCTCCACTTT
TRBJ2-7 - TRBV14 - CASSPTGYEQYF TGTGCCAGCAGCCCAACAGGGTACGAGCAGTACTTC
TRBJ2-1 TRBD2 TRBV3-1/TRBV3-2 - CASTLGGGSNEQFF TGTGCCAGCACCCTGGGGGGGGGTTCCAATGAGCAGTTCTTC